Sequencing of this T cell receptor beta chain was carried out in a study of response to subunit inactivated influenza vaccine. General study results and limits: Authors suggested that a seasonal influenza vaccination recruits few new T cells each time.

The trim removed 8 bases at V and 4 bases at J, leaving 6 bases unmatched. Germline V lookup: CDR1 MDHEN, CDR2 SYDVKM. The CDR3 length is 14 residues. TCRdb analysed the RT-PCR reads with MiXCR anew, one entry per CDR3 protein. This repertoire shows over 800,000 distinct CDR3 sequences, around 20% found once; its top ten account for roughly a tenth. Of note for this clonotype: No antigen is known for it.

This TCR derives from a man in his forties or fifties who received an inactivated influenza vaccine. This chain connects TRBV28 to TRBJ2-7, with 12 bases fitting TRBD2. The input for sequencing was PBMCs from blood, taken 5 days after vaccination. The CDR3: CASLAGGAGYEQYF. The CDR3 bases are TGTGCCAGCCTAGCGGGAGGGGCGGGTTACGAGCAGTACTTC.